Following are 32 T cell receptor beta chains from one sample sequenced in a study of Ad26.COV2.S vaccination and SARS-CoV-2 variants. Clones were read by immunoSEQ multiplex PCR, and TCRdb kept only the in-frame ones, dropping some. This sample has about 350,000 clones, with about 91% found just once. The specimen comprised peripheral blood, sampled after recovery from COVID-19. The receptor source for this set is a human donor who had recovered from COVID-19.

This clone was detected a few times. The chain carries TRBV5-1 and TRBJ2-1; D not certain. V gave up 5 bases and J gave up 2 bases, with 8 bases separating them. CDR3 length: 13 residues. Germline CDR1 and CDR2: SGHRS and YFSETQ. The CDR3 loop is CASRPEPYNEQFF. The CDR3 region has the DNA TGCGCCAGCAGACCCGAGCCCTACAATGAGCAGTTCTTC.

This clone was detected only a few times. The rearrangement uses TRBV10-3 and TRBJ1-2, with 8 bases fitting TRBD1. The trim removed 7 bases at V and 2 bases at J, leaving 18 bases unmatched. CDR1 ENHRY and CDR2 SYGVKD come from the germline V gene. The CDR3 totals 18 residues. Here the CDR3 reads CAINLAGQAPSPNYGYTF. For the CDR3, the DNA is TGTGCCATCAACCTGGCGGGACAGGCGCCCTCTCCCAACTATGGCTACACCTTC.

The chain has TRBV29-1 and TRBJ1-2; no clear D gene. CDR3 length equals 10 residues. The germline gives CDR1 SQVTM, CDR2 ANQGSEA. The CDR3 coding sequence is TGCATCGCCGAGGAGGATGGCTACACCTTC. Amino acids: CIAEEDGYTF.

The chain has TRBV4-1 and TRBJ2-2; TRBD2 might be the D (5 bases). Per germline, CDR1 MGHRA and CDR2 YSYEKL. This CDR3 comprises 17 residues. Trimming cost V 4 bases and J 0 bases, with 15 bases left between them. The CDR3 coding sequence is TGCGCCAGCAGCCGCCGGGGAACGGAGGCGAACACCGGGGAGCTGTTTTTT. Residues: CASSRRGTEANTGELFF.

The chain has TRBV6-1 and TRBJ2-7; D remains unclear. Trimming stripped 2 bases from V and 5 bases from J, with 7 bases between. Germline V lookup: CDR1 MNHNS, CDR2 SASEGT. The length of the CDR3 is 12 residues. The CDR3 spells CASSEPWHEQYF. CDR3 sequence (DNA): TGTGCCAGCAGTGAACCGTGGCACGAGCAGTACTTC.

This clone has a handful of counts. The V gene is TRBV6-1, the J gene TRBJ1-2; a weak D match, TRBD1 (6 bases). Trimming stripped 2 bases from V and 4 bases from J, with 20 bases between. The CDR3 has 17 residues. CDR1 is MNHNS, CDR2 SASEGT, per germline. The DNA for the CDR3 is TGTGCCAGCAGTGAAACCTGGGGGCCTAACCCGATCTATGGCTACACCTTC. Translated, it gives CASSETWGPNPIYGYTF.

The chain combines TRBV27 with TRBJ2-7; TRBD1 or TRBD2 may be the D gene (5 bases each). Germline V gene lookup returns CDR1 MNHEY and CDR2 SMNVEV (reference sequence). The CDR3 has 17 amino acids. V was clipped by 5 bases and J by 0 bases, with 20 bases between them. Here the CDR3 reads CASSPPPGDGDSYEQYF. CDR3 DNA sequence: TGTGCCAGCAGTCCCCCCCCCGGGGACGGGGACTCCTACGAGCAGTACTTC.

The V and J genes are TRBV9 and TRBJ1-2; no definite D call. V was clipped by 0 bases and J by 3 bases, with 21 bases between them. In germline, CDR1 is SGDLS, CDR2 YYNGEE. The CDR3 has 18 residues. CDR3 sequence reads: CASSVASTTAGEDYGYTF. The CDR3, as DNA: TGTGCCAGCAGCGTAGCTAGTACGACGGCTGGCGAGGACTATGGCTACACCTTC. The whole variable domain, filled in from reference TRBV9 and TRBJ1-2, reads DSGVTQTPKHLITATGQRVTLRCSPRSGDLSVYWYQQSLDQGLQFLIQYYNGEERAKGNILERFSAQQFPDLHSELNLSSLELGDSALYFCASSVASTTAGEDYGYTFGSGTRLTVV.

The rearrangement uses TRBV2 and TRBJ2-2; TRBD1 matches at 11 bases. Germline lookup yields CDR1 SNHLY and CDR2 FYNNEI. V trimming: 4 bases; J trimming: 3 bases; junction bases outside the gene matches: 7. CDR3 length: 17 residues. As DNA, the CDR3 is TGTGCCAGCAGTGTTAGAGGGACAGGGGGTCACACCGGGGAGCTGTTTTTT. This sequence encodes CASSVRGTGGHTGELFF.

This clone appeared a single time. The gene calls are TRBV6-2 or TRBV6-3 and TRBJ2-4, with D possibly being TRBD1 or TRBD2 (5 bases each). Trimming cost V 6 bases and J 0 bases, with 21 bases left between them. Germline V gene data show CDR1 as MNHEY and CDR2 as SVGEGT. CDR3 length: 18 amino acids. The DNA for the CDR3 is TGTGCCAGCAGCAATACCCCCGCCGGGGCCCTAGCCAAAAACATTCAGTACTTC. This encodes CASSNTPAGALAKNIQYF.

The chain links TRBV5-1 to TRBJ2-3, with D unresolved. CDR1 is SGHRS and CDR2 is YFSETQ in the germline V gene. Trimming stripped 0 bases from V and 2 bases from J, with 10 bases between. The CDR3 runs to 15 residues. The CDR3, as DNA: TGCGCCAGCAGCTTGGATCACGGTTCCACAGATACGCAGTATTTT. Residues: CASSLDHGSTDTQYF.

This chain connects TRBV7-9 to TRBJ2-5; the D gene is possibly TRBD2 (7 bases). The CDR3 sequence is 14 residues long. V was clipped by 5 bases and J by 5 bases, with 15 bases between them. Germline CDR1 and CDR2: SEHNR and FQNEAQ (reference sequence). CDR3 sequence: CASSIGGARETQYF. DNA of the CDR3: TGTGCCAGCAGCATAGGGGGGGCCCGGGAGACCCAGTACTTC. Full variable domain (rest looked up from reference TRBV7-9 and TRBJ2-5): DTGVSQNPRHKITKRGQNVTFRCDPISEHNRLYWYRQTLGQGPEFLTYFQNEAQLEKSRLLSDRFSAERPKGSFSTLEIQRTEQGDSAMYLCASSIGGARETQYFGPGTRLLVL.

The rearrangement joins TRBV11-1 to TRBJ1-1; D is uncertain. With 2 bases removed from V and 6 bases from J, the gap between germline ends came to 13 bases. Germline V gene sequence: CDR1 SGHAT, CDR2 FQDESV (reference sequence). The CDR3 totals 14 residues. DNA of the CDR3: TGTGCCAGCAGCTTACTGCAGGTCGGCGCTGAAGCTTTCTTT. It is translated as CASSLLQVGAEAFF. The complete variable domain, with remaining parts taken from reference TRBV11-1 and TRBJ1-1, reads EAEVAQSPRYKITEKSQAVAFWCDPISGHATLYWYRQILGQGPELLVQFQDESVVDDSQLPKDRFSAERLKGVDSTLKIQPAELGDSAMYLCASSLLQVGAEAFFGQGTRLTVV.

The chain employs TRBV10-3 and TRBJ1-5, with 9 bases identical to TRBD1. V lost 11 bases and J lost 1; bases outside the gene matches: 9. The CDR3 spans 15 residues. Germline CDR1 ENHRY, CDR2 SYGVKD. CDR3 loop: CAASDRGMSNQPQHF. CDR3 sequence (DNA): TGTGCCGCCTCGGACAGGGGAATGAGCAATCAGCCCCAGCATTTT.

This clone was seen just once. CDR3 DNA: TGTGCCAGCAGTGAACCCTTAGCCAAAAACATTCAGTACTTC. It is translated as CASSEPLAKNIQYF. The chain carries TRBV6-1 and TRBJ2-4, with D hard to call. With 2 bases removed from V and 0 bases from J, the gap between germline ends came to 5 bases. The CDR3 spans 14 residues. The V gene's germline CDR1 is MNHNS and CDR2 SASEGT.

V usage is TRBV9 and J usage is TRBJ2-2; D remains unclear. Germline V lookup: CDR1 SGDLS, CDR2 YYNGEE. CDR3 size: 13 residues. V lost 4 bases and J lost 7, with 11 bases in between. CDR3 amino acids: CASSPRVGGELFF. As DNA, the CDR3 is TGTGCCAGCAGCCCCCGGGTCGGCGGGGAGCTGTTTTTT.

The V and J genes are TRBV7-9 and TRBJ1-1; 8 nucleotides match TRBD1. The CDR3 sequence is 17 residues long. CDR1 is SEHNR, CDR2 FQNEAQ, per germline (reference sequence). Trimming took 3 bases from V and 0 from J; bases not matched to a gene: 9. CDR3 bases: TGTGCCAGCAGCTTTTACAGGGGGGCCTCCATGAACACTGAAGCTTTCTTT. Translation gives CASSFYRGASMNTEAFF.

The chain carries TRBV2 and TRBJ1-6; 9 bases match TRBD1. The CDR3 is made up of 15 amino acids. V lost 6 bases and J lost 6; bases outside the gene matches: 6. Germline CDR1 and CDR2: SNHLY and FYNNEI. CDR3 residues: CASRGTGPGNSPLHF. Here the CDR3 DNA reads TGTGCCAGCAGGGGGACAGGGCCTGGTAATTCACCCCTCCACTTT.

This clone turned up a few times. The rearrangement joins TRBV11-2 to TRBJ1-1; TRBD1 might be the D (5 bases). The germline V gene has CDR1 SGHAT and CDR2 FQNNGV. This CDR3 region has 14 residues. The V end lost 2 bases, the J end lost 2 bases, and 9 bases lay between the germline ends. In DNA form, the CDR3 reads TGTGCCAGCAGCTTATCGGGGCCAAACACTGAAGCTTTCTTT. Translated, it gives CASSLSGPNTEAFF.

The genes are TRBV2 and TRBJ2-4, with 8 positions matching TRBD1. V lost 4 bases, J lost 3 bases, and 5 bases stayed unmatched. The CDR3 contains 15 residues. The germline CDR1 and CDR2 sequences are SNHLY and FYNNEI. CDR3 sequence: CASSAGGAGKNIQYF. CDR3 in DNA: TGTGCCAGCAGTGCAGGGGGCGCGGGCAAAAACATTCAGTACTTC.

The genes are TRBV6-5 and TRBJ1-1; possible D gene TRBD1, 6 bases. The germline V gene has CDR1 MNHEY and CDR2 SVGAGI. The CDR3 length is 14 residues. Trimming cost V 6 bases and J 0 bases, with 11 bases left between them. The CDR3 loop is CASRLDSMNTEAFF. CDR3 DNA: TGTGCCAGCAGGCTGGACAGCATGAACACTGAAGCTTTCTTT.

The J gene is TRBJ1-6, the V gene TRBV11-3; D is unresolved. Trimming stripped 1 base from V and 7 bases from J, with 5 bases between. The CDR3 has 13 residues. The germline V gene encodes CDR1 SGHNT and CDR2 YENEEA. The CDR3 bases are TGTGCCAGCAGCTTAGTGCAGAATTCACCCCTCCACTTT. Its protein product is CASSLVQNSPLHF.

This chain joins TRBV7-9 and TRBJ2-2; 7 bases match TRBD1. This CDR3 is 16 amino acids long. Trimming cost V 0 bases and J 4 bases; bases outside gene matches: 5. Germline CDR1 SEHNR, CDR2 FQNEAQ (reference sequence). The CDR3 region is CASSLAGGAVTGELFF. The DNA for the CDR3 is TGTGCCAGCAGCTTAGCAGGGGGCGCGGTCACCGGGGAGCTGTTTTTT.

Concerning this clone itself: A far larger clone is one nucleotide away, so this likely arose from a read error. The CDR3 sequence is CASSSRTATNEKLFF. In DNA, the CDR3 is TGTGCCAGCAGCTCCAGGACAGCAACTAATGAAAAACTGTTTTTT. The chain carries TRBV9 and TRBJ1-4; D is possibly TRBD1 (6 bases). This CDR3 is built from 15 residues. V lost 4 bases and J 0 bases, leaving 10 bases between the germline ends. Germline CDR1 reads SGDLS; CDR2 reads YYNGEE.

The rearrangement uses TRBV19 and TRBJ1-2; D uncertain. This CDR3 has 13 amino acids. The V gene's germline CDR1 is LNHDA and CDR2 SQIVND (reference sequence). Trimming left V 1 base short and J 2 bases short, with 5 bases between. In DNA, the CDR3 is TGTGCCAGTAGTATAGGGTCAAACTATGGCTACACCTTC. Its protein product is CASSIGSNYGYTF.

This chain uses TRBV27 with TRBJ2-2; 8 positions agree with TRBD2. The CDR3 consists of 13 residues. Germline lookup yields CDR1 MNHEY and CDR2 SMNVEV (reference sequence). With 7 bases clipped from V and 5 bases from J, the junction kept 3 bases outside the gene matches. The CDR3 coding sequence is TGTGCCAGCAAGGAGCGGGAGACCGGGGAGCTGTTTTTT. This sequence encodes CASKERETGELFF.

This rearrangement joins TRBV19 to TRBJ2-2, with TRBD2 identical over 7 bases. CDR3 length equals 15 residues. V dropped 6 bases and J dropped 5; count of bases not matched to a gene: 9. The germline CDR1 and CDR2 sequences are LNHDA and SQIVND (reference sequence). The CDR3 nucleotides read TGTGCCAGTAGGGTGACTAGCCTAATTACCGGGGAGCTGTTTTTT. Translated: CASRVTSLITGELFF. Filled out from reference TRBV19 and TRBJ2-2, the complete variable domain reads DGGITQSPKYLFRKEGQNVTLSCEQNLNHDAMYWYRQDPGQGLRLIYYSQIVNDFQKGDIAEGYSVSREKKESFPLTVTSAQKNPTAFYLCASRVTSLITGELFFGEGSRLTVL.

In the case of this clone: Other DNA sequences in this sample translate to the same CDR3. This chain connects TRBV5-6 to TRBJ1-5; TRBD1 agrees at 10 bases. The V gene end was trimmed by 4 bases and the J gene end by 1 base; junction bases not matched to a gene: 5. Germline V CDR1 and CDR2: SGHDT, YYEEEE. The CDR3 covers 16 residues. The chain's CDR3 is CASSPDRGQSNQPQHF. DNA of the CDR3: TGTGCCAGCAGCCCCGACAGGGGGCAGAGCAATCAGCCCCAGCATTTT.

This clone was counted only a few times. The chain employs TRBV6-5 and TRBJ1-1; D gene unclear. Germline V gene data show CDR1 as MNHEY and CDR2 as SVGAGI. Trimming took 5 bases from V and 4 from J, leaving 8 bases between them. The CDR3 spans 12 residues. CDR3 amino acids: CASSLSGTEAFF. In DNA form, the CDR3 reads TGTGCCAGCAGTCTATCTGGCACTGAAGCTTTCTTT.

This sequence joins TRBV12-3 or TRBV12-4 and TRBJ2-5; D not resolved. The CDR3 extends over 13 amino acids. The V end was cut by 3 bases, the J end by 1 base, with 6 bases between. For the CDR3, the DNA is TGTGCCAGCAGTTTTTCAGGCCAAGAGACCCAGTACTTC. It encodes CASSFSGQETQYF.

This clone was seen a single time. CDR3 DNA: TGCGCCAGCTACAGGGGGGACGAGCAGTACTTC. Protein: CASYRGDEQYF. The rearrangement uses TRBV10-2 and TRBJ2-7; 8 bases agree with TRBD1. The CDR3 extends over 11 amino acids. V was pared by 8 bases and J by 5 bases, with 2 bases of the junction left unmatched. From germline, CDR1 is WSHSY and CDR2 SAAADI.

As concerns this clone: At the DNA level, this CDR3 is encoded by other sequences in the same sample as well. The gene calls are TRBV6-2 or TRBV6-3 and TRBJ1-4, with D unclear. Trimming took 0 bases from V and 8 from J, leaving 4 bases between them. The CDR3 sequence is 12 residues long. CDR1 and CDR2 (germline): MNHEY, SVGEGT. DNA of the CDR3: TGTGCCAGCAGTTACTCAGGCGAAAAACTGTTTTTT. This sequence encodes CASSYSGEKLFF.